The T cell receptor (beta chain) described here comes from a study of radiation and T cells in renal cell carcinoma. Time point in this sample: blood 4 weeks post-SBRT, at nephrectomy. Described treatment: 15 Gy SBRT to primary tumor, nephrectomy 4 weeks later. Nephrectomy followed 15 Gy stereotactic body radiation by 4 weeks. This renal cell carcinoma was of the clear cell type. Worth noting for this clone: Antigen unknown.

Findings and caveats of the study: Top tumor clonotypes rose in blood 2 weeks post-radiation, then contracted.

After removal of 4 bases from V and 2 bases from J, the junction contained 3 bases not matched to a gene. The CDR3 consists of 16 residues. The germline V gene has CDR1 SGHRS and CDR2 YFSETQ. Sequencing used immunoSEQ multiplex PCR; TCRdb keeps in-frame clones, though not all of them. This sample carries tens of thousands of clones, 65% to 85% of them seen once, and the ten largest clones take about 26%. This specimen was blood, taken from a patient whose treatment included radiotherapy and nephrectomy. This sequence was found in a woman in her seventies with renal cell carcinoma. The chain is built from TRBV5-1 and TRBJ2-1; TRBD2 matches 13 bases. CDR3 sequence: CASSKGLAGPYNEQFF. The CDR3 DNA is TGCGCCAGCAGCAAGGGACTAGCGGGACCCTACAATGAGCAGTTCTTC. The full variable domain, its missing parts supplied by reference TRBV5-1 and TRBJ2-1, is KAGVTQTPRYLIKTRGQQVTLSCSPISGHRSVSWYQQTPGQGLQFLFEYFSETQRNKGNFPGRFSGRQFSNSRSEMNVSTLELGDSALYLCASSKGLAGPYNEQFFGPGTRLTVL.